These 4 T cell receptor beta chains share one sample of origin, sequenced in a study of T cell changes during pregnancy in multiple sclerosis. Generated by immunoSEQ multiplex PCR, the TCRdb table keeps only in-frame clones and is missing some. The sample lists around 56,000 clones, more than 85% seen once, with roughly 2.7% in the top ten. Source: peripheral blood, taken in the third trimester of pregnancy. The receptor source for this set is a female donor in good health, enrolled as a control in a pregnancy study.

The chain uses TRBV12-5 and TRBJ2-3, with D possibly TRBD2 on 5 matching bases. With 2 bases removed from V and 5 bases from J, the gap between germline ends came to 14 bases. Per germline, CDR1 LGHNT and CDR2 FRNRAP. CDR3 length: 15 residues. CDR3 sequence reads: CASGLKRAVGDTQYF. As DNA, the CDR3 is TGTGCTAGTGGTTTGAAGAGGGCAGTTGGAGATACGCAGTATTTT.

The gene calls are TRBV4-2 and TRBJ1-2, with a possible D match to TRBD1 (6 bases). The germline V and J ends were trimmed by 4 bases and 13 bases, with 13 bases remaining between them. CDR1 is LGHNA and CDR2 is YNFKEQ in the germline V gene. The length of the CDR3 is 11 residues. The CDR3 spells CASSRAGAITF. Here the CDR3 DNA reads TGTGCCAGCAGCCGGGCAGGGGCTATCACCTTC.

This rearrangement joins TRBV10-2 to TRBJ2-5, with TRBD2 matching 11 bases. Trimming cost V 5 bases and J 6 bases; bases outside gene matches: 8. This CDR3 has 15 residues. Germline assignment: CDR1 WSHSY and CDR2 SAAADI. CDR3 sequence reads: CASSTWTSGSKTQYF. Written as DNA, the CDR3 is TGCGCCAGCAGTACCTGGACTAGCGGGTCGAAGACCCAGTACTTC.

The V call is TRBV5-1, the J call TRBJ2-3; 14 bases agree with TRBD2. J was trimmed by 6 bases and V by 5 bases; bases with no gene match: 5. Germline assignment: CDR1 SGHRS and CDR2 YFSETQ. The CDR3 runs 15 residues. As DNA, the CDR3 is TGCGCCAGCAGGCGGACTAGCGGGGGGCTGGATACGCAGTATTTT. Translation: CASRRTSGGLDTQYF.